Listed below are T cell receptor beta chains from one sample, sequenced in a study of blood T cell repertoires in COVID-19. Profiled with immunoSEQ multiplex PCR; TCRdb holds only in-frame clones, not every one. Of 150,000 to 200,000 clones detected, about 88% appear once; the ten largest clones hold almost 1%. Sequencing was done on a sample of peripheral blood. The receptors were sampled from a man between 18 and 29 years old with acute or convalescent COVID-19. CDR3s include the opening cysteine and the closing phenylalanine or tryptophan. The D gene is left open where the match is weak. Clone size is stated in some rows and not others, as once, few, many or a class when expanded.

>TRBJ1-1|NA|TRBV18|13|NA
TGTGCCAGCACGACAGGAAGGAACACTGAAGCTTTCTTT
CASTTGRNTEAFF
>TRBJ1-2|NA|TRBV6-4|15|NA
TGTGCCAGCAGTGACTCGGCCTTTAACCCCTATGGCTACACCTTC
CASSDSAFNPYGYTF
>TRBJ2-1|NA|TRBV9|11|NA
TGTGCCAGCAGCGTTGAGGGTGAGCAGTTCTTC
CASSVEGEQFF
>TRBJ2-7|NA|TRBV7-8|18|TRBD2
TGTGCCAGCAGCTTGACCCTCAAGAAACTAGCGGGGGTCCACGAGCAGTACTTC
CASSLTLKKLAGVHEQYF
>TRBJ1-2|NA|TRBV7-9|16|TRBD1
TGTGCCAGCAGCACCAACTACAGGGGGCATGACTATGGCTACACCTTC
CASSTNYRGHDYGYTF
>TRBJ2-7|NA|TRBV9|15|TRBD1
TGTGCCAGCAGCGCGATGGGGACAGGGAGCGGCGAGCAGTACTTC
CASSAMGTGSGEQYF
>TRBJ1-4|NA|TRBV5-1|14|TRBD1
TGCGCCAGCAGCTCGGGACAGGGCCATGAAAAACTGTTTTTT
CASSSGQGHEKLFF
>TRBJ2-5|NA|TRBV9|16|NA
TGTGCCAGCAGCCAGTGGGGGGGGCAGGGCGGAGAGACCCAGTACTTC
CASSQWGGQGGETQYF
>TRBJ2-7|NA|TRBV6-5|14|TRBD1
TGTGCCAGCGCCCGGACAGGGCAAACCTACGAGCAGTACTTC
CASARTGQTYEQYF
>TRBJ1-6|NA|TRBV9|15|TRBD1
TGTGCCAGCAGCGAACAGGGGGCTTTTAATTCACCCCTCCACTTT
CASSEQGAFNSPLHF
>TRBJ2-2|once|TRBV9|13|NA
TGTGCCAGCAGCGAAACAGCGGGTGGGGAGCTGTTTTTT
CASSETAGGELFF
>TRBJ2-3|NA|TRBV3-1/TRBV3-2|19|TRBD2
TGTGCCAGCAGCCAAGCCTCGCTTCTAGCGGGGGCGAGCACAGATACGCAGTATTTT
CASSQASLLAGASTDTQYF
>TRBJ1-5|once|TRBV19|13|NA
TGTGCCAGTATTCAGGGTAGCAATCAGCCCCAGCATTTT
CASIQGSNQPQHF
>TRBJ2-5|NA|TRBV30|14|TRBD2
TGTGCCTGTCCCTCGGGAGGGTCCAAAGAGACCCAGTACTTC
CACPSGGSKETQYF
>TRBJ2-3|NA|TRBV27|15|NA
TGTGCCAGCAGCTTCAGAAAGGACAGTGGAGATACGCAGTATTTT
CASSFRKDSGDTQYF
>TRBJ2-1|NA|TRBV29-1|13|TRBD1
TGCAGCGTTGGCCGGGACAGCTACAATGAGCAGTTCTTC
CSVGRDSYNEQFF
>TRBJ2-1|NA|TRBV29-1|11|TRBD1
TGCAGCGTTCAGGGGGCGAATGAGCAGTTCTTC
CSVQGANEQFF
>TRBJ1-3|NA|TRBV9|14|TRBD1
TGTGCCAGCAGCGTGGACAGGGCCCGGCACACCATATATTTT
CASSVDRARHTIYF
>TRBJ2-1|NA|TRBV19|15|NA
TGTGCCAGTAGTGTTAGCGACTACTCCTACAATGAGCAGTTCTTC
CASSVSDYSYNEQFF
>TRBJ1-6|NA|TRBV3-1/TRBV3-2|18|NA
TGTGCCAGCAGCCAAGGTGGGCCGTGGGGGGTCGGGAATTCACCCCTCCACTTT
CASSQGGPWGVGNSPLHF
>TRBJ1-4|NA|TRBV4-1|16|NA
TGCGCCAGCAGCCAAGATCAGGCCCGCAGTCCGGAAAAACTGTTTTTT
CASSQDQARSPEKLFF
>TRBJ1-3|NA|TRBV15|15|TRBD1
TGTGCCACCAGCAACCGGACAGGGGCGAGAAACACCATATATTTT
CATSNRTGARNTIYF
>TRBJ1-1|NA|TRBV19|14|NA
TGTGCCAGTAGTCCGCGGACTCTGAACACTGAAGCTTTCTTT
CASSPRTLNTEAFF
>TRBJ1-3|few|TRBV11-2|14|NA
TGTGCCAGCAGTCCGACTATCTCTGGAAACACCATATATTTT
CASSPTISGNTIYF
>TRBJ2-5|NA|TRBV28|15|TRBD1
TGTGCCAGCAGCTATAGGACAGGAGTGGGAGAGACCCAGTACTTC
CASSYRTGVGETQYF
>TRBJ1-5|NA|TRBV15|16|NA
TGTGCCACCAGCAGAGCCGTCGGGGGTGCGGGTCAGCCCCAGCATTTT
CATSRAVGGAGQPQHF
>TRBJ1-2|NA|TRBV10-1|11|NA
TGCGCCAGCAGTGACAGCTATGGCTACACCTTC
CASSDSYGYTF